Listed here are 17 T cell receptor beta chains from one sample, sequenced in a study of breast tumors, draining lymph nodes, adjacent tissues. Breast cancer patients provided tissue from their axillary draining lymph nodes. TCRdb re-called the multiplex PCR reads through MiXCR, storing one row per CDR3 protein. The repertoire holds 200,000 or so distinct CDR3 sequences, with roughly 29% as singletons. The sequenced sample consisted of axillary lymph node tissue. All receptors come from a female donor with breast cancer. Some clones in this sample may be carry-over from other donors' samples.

This clonotype came up once. This chain links TRBV5-5 with TRBJ1-2, with 10 bases matching TRBD1. The CDR3 totals 16 residues. Losses at the gene ends were 4 bases for V and 4 bases for J; bases not matched to a gene: 10. The V gene's germline CDR1 is SGHKS and CDR2 YYEKEE (reference sequence). The CDR3 DNA sequence: TGTGCCAGCAGCCAAGGGGGGGGACAGGGGCTCTATGGCTACACCTTC. It specifies CASSQGGGQGLYGYTF. Full variable domain (missing parts from reference TRBV5-5 and TRBJ1-2): DAGVTQSPTHLIKTRGQQVTLRCSPISGHKSVSWYQQVLGQGPQFIFQYYEKEERGRGNFPDRFSARQFPNYSSELNVNALLLGDSALYLCASSQGGGQGLYGYTFGSGTRLTVV.

This clonotype was detected many times. The J gene is TRBJ1-5, the V gene TRBV6-2 or TRBV6-3; D perhaps matches TRBD1 (6 bases). The CDR3 extends over 13 amino acids. Trimming pared 5 bases from V and 6 bases from J, leaving 11 bases between. From germline, CDR1 is MNHEY and CDR2 SVGEGT. CDR3 loop: CASSQQGFQPQHF. CDR3 sequence (DNA): TGTGCCAGCAGTCAACAGGGATTTCAGCCCCAGCATTTT.

Of note for this clonotype: Given the absence of the conserved phenylalanine or tryptophan at the CDR3 end, a read error is likely. This chain joins TRBV6-6 and TRBJ1-6, with unresolved D. V was shortened by 7 bases and J by 4 bases, with 11 bases between the two germline ends. Germline V gives CDR1 MNHNY, CDR2 SVGAGI (reference sequence). CDR3 length equals 14 residues. The CDR3 coding sequence is TGTGCCAGCACAAATTCTTTGTATAATTCACCCCTCCACCTT. Protein: CASTNSLYNSPLHL.

The chain's CDR3 is CASSSSEGSRGGPQETQYF. The CDR3 DNA reads TGTGCCAGCAGCTCTAGTGAAGGTTCGCGGGGGGGCCCCCAAGAGACCCAGTACTTC. The V gene is TRBV11-2, the J gene TRBJ2-5; TRBD2 matches 9 bases. This CDR3 comprises 19 residues. Germline V gives CDR1 SGHAT, CDR2 FQNNGV. V gave up 4 bases and J gave up 1 base; unmatched junction bases: 16.

In this sample, this clonotype turned up many times. An end of the junction does not agree with germline; a read error may underlie this. The gene calls are TRBV7-7 and TRBJ2-5; D call uncertain. This CDR3 is 13 amino acids long. Germline CDR1 reads SSHAT; CDR2 reads FNYEAQ (reference sequence). The CDR3 bases are TGTGCTAGCAGCTTAATGGTCCAAGAGACCCAGTACTTC. This translates into CASSLMVQETQYF.

This clonotype was counted ten times or more. V gene TRBV2 combines with J gene TRBJ1-6; tentatively, D is TRBD1 (5 bases). The V end was cut by 3 bases, the J end by 3 bases, with 12 bases between. CDR1 is SNHLY, CDR2 FYNNEI, per germline. This CDR3 is 16 amino acids long. CDR3 region: CASSERGARYNSPLHF. CDR3 in DNA: TGTGCCAGCAGTGAGCGAGGGGCGCGCTATAATTCACCCCTCCACTTT.

There are many counts of this clonotype. Sequence at one end of the junction differs from germline and may be a read error. The chain links TRBV7-9 to TRBJ2-5, with 9 bases that match TRBD2. This CDR3 is built from 15 residues. The germline V gene has CDR1 SEHNR and CDR2 FQNEAQ (reference sequence). CDR3 DNA sequence: TGTGCCAGCAGCTTCATAGCGGGAGCCGGAGAGACCCAGCACTTC. As protein: CASSFIAGAGETQHF.

The table lists this clonotype with many counts. The V call is TRBV9, the J call TRBJ2-3; D is unclear. Per germline, CDR1 SGDLS and CDR2 YYNGEE. Trimming stripped 3 bases from V and 0 bases from J, with 11 bases between. There are 15 residues in the CDR3. CDR3: CASSATTSSTDTQYF. The CDR3 DNA reads TGTGCCAGCAGCGCTACGACTTCTAGCACAGATACGCAGTATTTT.

This clonotype has just a few counts. A much larger clone lies a single base off, so this may be a read error. V and J are TRBV20-1 and TRBJ2-3, with D perhaps matching TRBD1 (5 bases). This CDR3 contains 14 residues. The germline V and J ends were trimmed by 2 bases and 8 bases, with 17 bases remaining between them. The germline gives CDR1 DFQATT, CDR2 SNEGSKA (reference sequence). CDR3 nucleotides: TGCAGTGCTAGACAGGGATTTTCGCCAGCTACGCAGTATTTT. Translation gives CSARQGFSPATQYF.

This clonotype was seen a few times. A much larger clone differs by one base, so this may be a read error. The chain uses TRBV13 and TRBJ2-7; TRBD1 agrees at 11 bases. CDR3 size: 15 residues. J lost 4 bases, V lost 2 bases, and 4 bases had no gene match. Germline-derived CDR1 and CDR2 are PRHDT and FYEKMQ (reference sequence). CDR3 residues: CASSLLGQGAYEQYF. The CDR3 DNA is TGTGCCAGCAGCTTACTTGGACAGGGGGCATACGAGCAGTACTTC.

This clonotype was found a few times. The rearrangement links TRBV12-3 or TRBV12-4 to TRBJ1-5; D is unresolved. CDR3 length: 16 residues. The germline V and J ends were trimmed by 2 bases and 4 bases, with 15 bases remaining between them. CDR3: CASSLTPPPGNQPQHF. The CDR3 DNA reads as TGTGCCAGCAGTTTAACCCCCCCCCCGGGTAATCAGCCCCAGCATTTT.

This chain joins TRBV28 and TRBJ1-5; a weak D match, TRBD1 (5 bases). In germline, CDR1 is MDHEN, CDR2 SYDVKM. V was cut by 7 bases and J by 0 bases, with 10 bases left in between. The CDR3 has 14 residues. The CDR3 is CASIPGNSNQPQHF. CDR3 DNA sequence: TGTGCCAGCATCCCAGGGAATAGCAATCAGCCCCAGCATTTT.

In its sample, this clonotype was seen many times. This CDR3 is CASKSLAGVNEQFF. The DNA of the CDR3 is TGTGCCAGCAAGAGCCTAGCGGGAGTCAATGAGCAGTTCTTC. J is TRBJ2-1 and V is TRBV2; 10 nucleotides align to TRBD2. CDR1 is SNHLY and CDR2 is FYNNEI in the germline V gene. The CDR3 spans 14 residues. V was pared by 7 bases and J by 6 bases, with 6 bases of the junction left unmatched.

This clonotype was detected only a few times. The V call is TRBV18, the J call TRBJ2-7; 11 nucleotides line up with TRBD1. Per the germline V gene, CDR1 is KGHSH and CDR2 is LQKENI. The J segment lost 5 bases and the V segment lost 1 base, leaving 7 bases of the junction unmatched. The CDR3 covers 16 residues. CDR3 sequence: CASSPLGQGASDEQYF. Here the CDR3 DNA reads TGTGCCAGCTCACCACTTGGACAGGGGGCTTCTGACGAGCAGTACTTC.

This clonotype was observed at least ten times. CDR3 protein: CASSFGTGTSTDTQYF. In DNA form, the CDR3 reads TGTGCCAGCAGCTTTGGTACCGGGACTAGCACAGATACGCAGTATTTT. J is TRBJ2-3 and V is TRBV7-2, with D perhaps matching TRBD2 (6 bases). The germline CDR1 and CDR2 sequences are SGHTA and FQGNSA. The length of the CDR3 is 16 residues. Trimming stripped 3 bases from V and 0 bases from J, with 13 bases between.

The table lists this clonotype with many counts. Possible read error: a much larger clone is one base away. The chain has TRBV20-1 and TRBJ2-5; 7 nucleotides align to TRBD1. The trim removed 6 bases at V and 5 bases at J, leaving 18 bases unmatched. Germline V gene data show CDR1 as DFQATT and CDR2 as SNEGSKA (reference sequence). The CDR3 loop spans 16 amino acids. The CDR3 spells CSAGYSTGDTRETQYF. In nucleotides, the CDR3 is TGCAGTGCCGGTTACTCAACAGGGGACACTCGGGAGACCCAGTACTTC.

This clonotype was observed at least ten times. The V and J genes are TRBV6-6 and TRBJ2-1; D is ambiguous. V dropped 6 bases and J dropped 4 bases, with 7 bases sitting between them. The CDR3 runs to 12 residues. Looked up from germline, CDR1 is MNHNY and CDR2 is SVGAGI (reference sequence). Written as DNA, the CDR3 is TGTGCCAGCAGAGCACAGTACAATGAGCAGTTCTTC. It is translated as CASRAQYNEQFF.